These T cell receptor beta chains were read from a single sample in a study of T cells in Graves' hyperthyroidism and ophthalmopathy. TCRdb re-analysed the multiplex PCR reads in MiXCR, keeping a single row per CDR3 protein. Among over 200,000 distinct CDR3 sequences listed, over 15% were seen once. Sequencing was performed on blood. All receptors derive from a man aged 45-60 years with Graves' hyperthyroidism. Both conserved end residues are part of each CDR3. A D gene is named only where the DNA matches it firmly. Size tells how often a clone was seen (once, few, many) or the class of an expanded clone, and some rows leave it out.

V	D	size	J	DNA	CDR3
TRBV7-9	-	-	TRBJ1-2	TGTGCCAGCAGCTTAGATGGTGGTAACTATGGCTACACCTTC	CASSLDGGNYGYTF
TRBV29-1	TRBD1	many	TRBJ2-5	TGCAGCGTTGAATTGCCCGGGACAGGGAGGGAGACCCAGTACTTC	CSVELPGTGRETQYF
TRBV30	-	-	TRBJ1-2	-	CAWSAGWGRGTF
TRBV7-9	-	-	TRBJ2-5	TGTGCCAGCAGCTTTACTACCGGGACCCAATTGGGAGAGACCCAGTACTTC	CASSFTTGTQLGETQYF
TRBV9	TRBD2	-	TRBJ2-2	TGTGCCAGCAGCGATATAGCGGGAGTTAACACCGGGGAGCTGTTTTTT	CASSDIAGVNTGELFF
TRBV10-2	-	few	TRBJ1-5	TGCGCCAGCAGTGAAGAAGGGGCTAGGCAGCCCCAGCATTTT	CASSEEGARQPQHF
TRBV11-3	TRBD2	many	TRBJ2-3	TGTGCCAGCAGCTTATACGGGAGGGCCACAGATACGCAGTATTTT	CASSLYGRATDTQYF
TRBV6-2/TRBV6-3	-	few	TRBJ2-7	TGTGCCAGCAGTTATCGGCAATACGAGCAGTACTTC	CASSYRQYEQYF
TRBV12-3/TRBV12-4	-	many	TRBJ1-6	TGTGCCAGCAGGGGACTCTCTCGTAATTCACCCCTCCACTTT	CASRGLSRNSPLHF
TRBV3-1	-	many	TRBJ1-1	TGTGCCAGCAGCCAAAGGGATACGAACACTGAAGCTTTCTTT	CASSQRDTNTEAFF
TRBV28	-	many	TRBJ2-7	TGTGCCAGCAGTTTATTGAGGAGCGAGCAGTACTTC	CASSLLRSEQYF
TRBV7-8	-	-	TRBJ2-3	TGTGCCAGCAGCTTAGCGCTACGGAACACAGATACGCAGTATTTT	CASSLALRNTDTQYF
TRBV7-9	TRBD1	-	TRBJ1-1	TGTGCCAGCAGCTGGGACAGGGAAAACGAGGAAGCTTTCTTT	CASSWDRENEEAFF